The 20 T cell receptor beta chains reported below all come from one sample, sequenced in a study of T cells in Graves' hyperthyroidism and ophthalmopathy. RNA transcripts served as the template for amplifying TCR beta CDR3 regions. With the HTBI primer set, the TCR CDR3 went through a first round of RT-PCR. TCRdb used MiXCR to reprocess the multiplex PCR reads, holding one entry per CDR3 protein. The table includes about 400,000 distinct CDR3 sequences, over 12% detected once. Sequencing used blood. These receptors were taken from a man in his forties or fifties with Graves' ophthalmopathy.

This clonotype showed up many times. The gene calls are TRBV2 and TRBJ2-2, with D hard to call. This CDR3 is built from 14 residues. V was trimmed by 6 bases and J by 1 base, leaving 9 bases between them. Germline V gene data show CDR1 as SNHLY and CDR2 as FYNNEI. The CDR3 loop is CASRPTRNTGELFF. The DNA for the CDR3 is TGTGCCAGCAGGCCTACCAGGAACACCGGGGAGCTGTTTTTT.

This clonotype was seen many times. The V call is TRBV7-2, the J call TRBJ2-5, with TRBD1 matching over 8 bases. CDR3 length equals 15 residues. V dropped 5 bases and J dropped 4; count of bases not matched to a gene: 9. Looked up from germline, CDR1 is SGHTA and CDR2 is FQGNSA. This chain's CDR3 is CASSQDRVWGETQYF. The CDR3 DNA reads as TGTGCCAGCAGCCAGGACAGGGTTTGGGGAGAGACCCAGTACTTC. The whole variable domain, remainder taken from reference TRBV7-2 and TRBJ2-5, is GAGVSQSPSNKVTEKGKDVELRCDPISGHTALYWYRQSLGQGLEFLIYFQGNSAPDKSGLPSDRFSAERTGGSVSTLTIQRTQQEDSAVYLCASSQDRVWGETQYFGPGTRLLVL.

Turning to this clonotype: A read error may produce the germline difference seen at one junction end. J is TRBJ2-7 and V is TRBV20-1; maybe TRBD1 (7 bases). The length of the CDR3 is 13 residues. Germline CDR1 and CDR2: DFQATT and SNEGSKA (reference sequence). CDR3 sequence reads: CAWSQGGPYEQYF. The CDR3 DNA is TGTGCCTGGAGTCAGGGGGGACCCTACGAGCAGTACTTC.

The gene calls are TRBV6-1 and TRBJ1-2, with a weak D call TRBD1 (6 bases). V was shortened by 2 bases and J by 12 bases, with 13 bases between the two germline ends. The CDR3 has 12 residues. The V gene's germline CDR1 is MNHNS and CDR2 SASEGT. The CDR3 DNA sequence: TGTGCCAGCAGTGAACGGACAGTCGCCCACACCTTC. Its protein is CASSERTVAHTF.

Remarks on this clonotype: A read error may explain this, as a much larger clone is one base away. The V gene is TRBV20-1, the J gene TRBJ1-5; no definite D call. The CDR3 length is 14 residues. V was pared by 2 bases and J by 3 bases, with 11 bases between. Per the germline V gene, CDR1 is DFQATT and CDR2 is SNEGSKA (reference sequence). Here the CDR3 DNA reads TGCAGTGCTAGACAGGTACAATTCAATCAGCCCCAGCATTTT. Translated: CSARQVQFNQPQHF.

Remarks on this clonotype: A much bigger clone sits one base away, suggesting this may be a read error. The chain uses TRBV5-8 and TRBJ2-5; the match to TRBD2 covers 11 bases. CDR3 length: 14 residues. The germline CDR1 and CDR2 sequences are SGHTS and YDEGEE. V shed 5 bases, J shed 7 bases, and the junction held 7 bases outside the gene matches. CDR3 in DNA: TGTGCCAGCAGGGGGACTAGCGGTAGGGGGACCCAGTACTTC. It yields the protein CASRGTSGRGTQYF.

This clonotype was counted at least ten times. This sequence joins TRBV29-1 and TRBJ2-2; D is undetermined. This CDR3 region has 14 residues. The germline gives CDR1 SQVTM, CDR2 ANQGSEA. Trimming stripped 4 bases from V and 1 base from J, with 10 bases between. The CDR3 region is CSVGARKNTGELFF. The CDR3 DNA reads TGCAGCGTTGGGGCCCGAAAGAACACCGGGGAGCTGTTTTTT.

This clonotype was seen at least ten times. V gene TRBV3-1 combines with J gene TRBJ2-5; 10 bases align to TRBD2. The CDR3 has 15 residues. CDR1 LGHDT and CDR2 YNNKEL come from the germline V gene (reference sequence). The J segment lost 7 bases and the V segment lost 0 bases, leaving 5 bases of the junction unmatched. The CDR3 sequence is CASSQDASGSGTQYF. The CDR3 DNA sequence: TGTGCCAGCAGCCAAGATGCTAGCGGGAGTGGGACCCAGTACTTC.

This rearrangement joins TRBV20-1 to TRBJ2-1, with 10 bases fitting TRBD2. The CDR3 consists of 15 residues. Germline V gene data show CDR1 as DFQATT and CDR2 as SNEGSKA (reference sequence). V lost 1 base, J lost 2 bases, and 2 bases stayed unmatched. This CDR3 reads CSARVGLAAYNEQFF. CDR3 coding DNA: TGCAGTGCTAGAGTAGGACTAGCGGCCTACAATGAGCAGTTCTTC.

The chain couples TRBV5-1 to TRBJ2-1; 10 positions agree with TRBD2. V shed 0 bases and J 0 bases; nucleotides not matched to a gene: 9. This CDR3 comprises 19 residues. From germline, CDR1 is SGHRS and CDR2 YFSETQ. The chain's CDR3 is CASSLVLAGAFPSYNEQFF. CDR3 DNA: TGCGCCAGCAGCTTGGTTCTAGCGGGAGCCTTTCCCTCCTACAATGAGCAGTTCTTC.

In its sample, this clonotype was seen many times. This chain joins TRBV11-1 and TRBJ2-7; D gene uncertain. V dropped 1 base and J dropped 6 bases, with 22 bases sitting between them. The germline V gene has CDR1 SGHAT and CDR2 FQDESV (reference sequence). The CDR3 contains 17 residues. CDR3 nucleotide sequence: TGTGCCAGCAGCTTAGTCGGTGGGATCGGAACGGTGGGCGAGCAGTACTTC. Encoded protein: CASSLVGGIGTVGEQYF.

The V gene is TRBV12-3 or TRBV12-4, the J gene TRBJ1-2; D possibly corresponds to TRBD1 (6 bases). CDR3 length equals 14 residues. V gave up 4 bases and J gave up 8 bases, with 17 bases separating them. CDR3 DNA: TGTGCCAGCAGTTCGGGGGGCCCGATCTTAGGCTACACCTTC. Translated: CASSSGGPILGYTF.

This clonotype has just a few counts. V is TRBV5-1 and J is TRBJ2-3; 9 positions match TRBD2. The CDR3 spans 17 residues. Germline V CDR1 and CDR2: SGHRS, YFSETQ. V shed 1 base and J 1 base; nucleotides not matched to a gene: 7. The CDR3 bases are TGCGCCAGCAGCTTGTTTAGCGGGAGAGGACGCACAGATACGCAGTATTTT. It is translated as CASSLFSGRGRTDTQYF.

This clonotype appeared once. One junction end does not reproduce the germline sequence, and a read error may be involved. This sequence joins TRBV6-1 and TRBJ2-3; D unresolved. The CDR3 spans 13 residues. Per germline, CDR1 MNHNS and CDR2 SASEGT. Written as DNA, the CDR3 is TGTGCCGGCAGTAAGATGGGTACAGATACGCAGTATTTT. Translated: CAGSKMGTDTQYF.

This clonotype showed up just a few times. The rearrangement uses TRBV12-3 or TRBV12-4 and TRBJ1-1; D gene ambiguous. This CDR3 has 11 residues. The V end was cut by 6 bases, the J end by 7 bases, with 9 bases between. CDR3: CASRTQVEAFF. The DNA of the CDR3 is TGTGCCAGCAGAACTCAGGTTGAAGCTTTCTTT.

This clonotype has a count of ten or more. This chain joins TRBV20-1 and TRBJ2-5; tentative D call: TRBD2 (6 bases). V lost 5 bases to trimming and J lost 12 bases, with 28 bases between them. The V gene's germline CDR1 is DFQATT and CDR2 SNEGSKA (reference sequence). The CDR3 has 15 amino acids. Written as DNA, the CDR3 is TGCAGTGCTCTTGGAAGGGAGGCCGTACAAGCCTTTAAGTACTTC. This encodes CSALGREAVQAFKYF.

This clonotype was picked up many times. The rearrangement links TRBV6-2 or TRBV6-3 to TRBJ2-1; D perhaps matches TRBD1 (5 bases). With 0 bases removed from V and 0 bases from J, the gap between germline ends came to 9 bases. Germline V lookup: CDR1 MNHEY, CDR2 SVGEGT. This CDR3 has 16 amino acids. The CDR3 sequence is CASSYSGLSSYNEQFF. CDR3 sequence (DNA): TGTGCCAGCAGTTACTCGGGGCTAAGCTCCTACAATGAGCAGTTCTTC.

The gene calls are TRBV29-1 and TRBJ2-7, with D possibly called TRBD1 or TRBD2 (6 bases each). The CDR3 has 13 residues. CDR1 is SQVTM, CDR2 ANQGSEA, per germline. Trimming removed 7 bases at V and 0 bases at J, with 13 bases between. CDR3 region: CSAGGRASYEQYF. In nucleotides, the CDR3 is TGCAGCGCTGGGGGGCGGGCCTCCTACGAGCAGTACTTC.

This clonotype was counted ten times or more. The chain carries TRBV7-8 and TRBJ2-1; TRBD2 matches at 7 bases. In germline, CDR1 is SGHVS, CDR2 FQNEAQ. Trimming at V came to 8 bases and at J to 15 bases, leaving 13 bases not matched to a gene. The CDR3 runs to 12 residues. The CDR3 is CASFHPGTIPFF. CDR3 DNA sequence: TGTGCCAGCTTTCACCCCGGGACTATCCCGTTCTTC.

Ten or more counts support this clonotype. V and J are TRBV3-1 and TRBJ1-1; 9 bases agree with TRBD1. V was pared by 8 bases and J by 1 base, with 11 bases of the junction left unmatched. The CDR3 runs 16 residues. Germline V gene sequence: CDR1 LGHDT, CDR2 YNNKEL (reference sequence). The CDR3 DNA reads TGTGCCAGCGGGAGAACAGGGGGCGTGGGGAACACTGAAGCTTTCTTT. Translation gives CASGRTGGVGNTEAFF.